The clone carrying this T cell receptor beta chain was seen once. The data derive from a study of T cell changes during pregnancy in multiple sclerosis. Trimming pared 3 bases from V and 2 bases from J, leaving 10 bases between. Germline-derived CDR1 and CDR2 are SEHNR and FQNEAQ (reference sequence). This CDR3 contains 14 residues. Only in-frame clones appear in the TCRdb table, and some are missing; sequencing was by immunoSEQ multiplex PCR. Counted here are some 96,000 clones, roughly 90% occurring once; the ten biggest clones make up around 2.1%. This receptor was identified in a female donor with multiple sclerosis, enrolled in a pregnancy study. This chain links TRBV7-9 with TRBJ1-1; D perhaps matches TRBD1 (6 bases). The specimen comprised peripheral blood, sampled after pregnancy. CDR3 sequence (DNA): TGTGCCAGCAGCTTGAACAGGGTAAACACTGAAGCTTTCTTT. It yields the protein CASSLNRVNTEAFF.